Listed here are 11 T cell receptor beta chains from one sample, sequenced in a study of vaccination effects on CD4 cells after COVID-19. These receptors' antigens are unknown. Profiled with immunoSEQ multiplex PCR; TCRdb holds only in-frame clones, not every one. Here the sample spans 50,000 to 70,000 clones, around 80% being singletons. When nine to ten days of culture had elapsed, CD4+ T cells were isolated. Each person got two doses of an mRNA SARS-CoV-2 vaccine, BNT162b2 or mRNA-1273. This material consisted of CD4+ T cells from PBMCs cultured without peptide, taken after COVID-19 vaccination. All receptors derive from a human donor who received a COVID-19 vaccine.

The chain links TRBV6-6 to TRBJ1-2; TRBD1 matches at 9 bases. This CDR3 has 14 amino acids. Germline V gene data show CDR1 as MNHNY and CDR2 as SVGAGI (reference sequence). V gave up 5 bases and J gave up 7 bases; unmatched junction bases: 8. The CDR3, as DNA: TGTGCCAGCAGTCCCGGACAGGGGAAGGGTGGCTACACCTTC. It translates to CASSPGQGKGGYTF.

The genes are TRBV4-3 and TRBJ2-3; D might be TRBD2 (6 bases). Per germline, CDR1 LGHNA and CDR2 YSLEER. The CDR3 loop spans 16 amino acids. Trimming left V 0 bases short and J 4 bases short, with 14 bases between. CDR3 DNA sequence: TGCGCCAGCAGCCAAGAAGTCGGCGGGGATCCAGATACGCAGTATTTT. Residues: CASSQEVGGDPDTQYF.

The chain is built from TRBV5-1 and TRBJ2-2; 8 bases align to TRBD1. CDR1 SGHRS and CDR2 YFSETQ come from the germline V gene. V was pared by 4 bases and J by 6 bases, with 8 bases of the junction left unmatched. This CDR3 region has 15 residues. The CDR3 DNA follows: TGCGCCAGCAGCGCCGACAGGGGCCCCGCCGGGGAGCTGTTTTTT. It yields the protein CASSADRGPAGELFF.

The chain employs TRBV30 and TRBJ1-2; 7 bases match TRBD1. CDR1 and CDR2 from the germline V gene are GTSNPN and SVGIG (reference sequence). The length of the CDR3 is 12 residues. V lost 7 bases, J lost 4 bases, and 6 bases stayed unmatched. DNA for the CDR3: TGTGCCTCCTCGGCAGGGGGCTATGGCTACACCTTC. Protein sequence: CASSAGGYGYTF.

The chain joins TRBV6-1 to TRBJ2-3; TRBD2 is a possible D gene (6 bases). CDR1 and CDR2 from the germline V gene are MNHNS and SASEGT. V lost 2 bases and J lost 5, with 20 bases in between. The CDR3 consists of 17 residues. The CDR3 sequence is CASSENFGGVGEDTQYF. In DNA, the CDR3 is TGTGCCAGCAGTGAAAACTTTGGCGGGGTAGGTGAAGATACGCAGTATTTT.

This clone was picked up one time. The chain couples TRBV12-3 or TRBV12-4 to TRBJ2-7, with 9 bases identical to TRBD1. The CDR3 contains 13 residues. V lost 6 bases, J lost 2 bases, and 2 bases stayed unmatched. CDR3 amino acids: CASRRQGAYEQYV. Written as DNA, the CDR3 is TGTGCCAGCAGGCGACAGGGGGCCTACGAGCAGTACGTC.

This clone was detected only once. The genes are TRBV7-3 and TRBJ2-1; TRBD2 matches at 9 bases. Trimming cost V 5 bases and J 8 bases; bases outside gene matches: 7. The germline gives CDR1 SGHTA, CDR2 FQGTGA. The CDR3 has 14 amino acids. The chain's CDR3 is CASSLGLAKDEQFF. The DNA of the CDR3 is TGTGCCAGCAGCCTAGGACTAGCGAAGGATGAGCAGTTCTTC.

The chain couples TRBV2 to TRBJ2-7; 7 nucleotides align to TRBD1. Germline V gene sequence: CDR1 SNHLY, CDR2 FYNNEI. This CDR3 contains 12 residues. With V trimmed by 11 bases and J by 5 bases, 9 bases remained unmatched. The CDR3 sequence is CASSRDSDEQYV. For the CDR3, the DNA is TGTGCCTCATCCCGGGACAGCGACGAGCAGTACGTC.

The chain uses TRBV19 and TRBJ1-1; D is undetermined. V lost 3 bases to trimming and J lost 0 bases, with 11 bases between them. Germline V lookup: CDR1 LNHDA, CDR2 SQIVND (reference sequence). This CDR3 spans 15 amino acids. CDR3 in amino acids: CASSISSSVNTEAFF. The CDR3 DNA reads TGTGCCAGTAGTATTTCTAGCAGCGTGAACACTGAAGCTTTCTTT. The full variable domain, rest sourced from reference TRBV19 and TRBJ1-1, is DGGITQSPKYLFRKEGQNVTLSCEQNLNHDAMYWYRQDPGQGLRLIYYSQIVNDFQKGDIAEGYSVSREKKESFPLTVTSAQKNPTAFYLCASSISSSVNTEAFFGQGTRLTVV.

The V call is TRBV2, the J call TRBJ2-2, with D hard to call. Germline V CDR1 and CDR2: SNHLY, FYNNEI. V was cut by 6 bases and J by 5 bases, with 10 bases left in between. The CDR3 is 13 residues long. The CDR3 DNA sequence: TGTGCCAGCAGCCTCTTCGGGACCGGGGAGCTGTTTTTT. This codes for CASSLFGTGELFF.

The chain joins TRBV2 to TRBJ1-4; unclear D gene. CDR1 is SNHLY, CDR2 FYNNEI, per germline. CDR3 length: 14 amino acids. V lost 6 bases, J lost 3 bases, and 11 bases lay in between. In DNA form, the CDR3 reads TGTGCCAGCAGCTCAGGACGGTCTAATGAAAAACTGTTTTTT. It encodes CASSSGRSNEKLFF.